Below, one T cell receptor (beta chain) is given with its context. No antigen is known for it. These data originate in a study of T cells in localized non-small cell lung cancer. Harvested at least 2 cm beyond the tumor margin, adjacent lung showed no atypia. This table comes from immunoSEQ multiplex PCR, and its TCRdb copy is limited to in-frame clones, with some not included. Among 1,500 to 2,000 clones listed, less than 25% were seen once. Study-wide findings and caveats: Clonality peaked in uninvolved adjacent lung rather than tumor. Sequence data derive from only one tumor region, so heterogeneity remains possible. The study detected a median approximately 55 of the top 100 tumor clones in adjacent lung.

The CDR3 is 12 residues long. Germline CDR1 and CDR2: MNHGY and SAAAGT. V dropped 0 bases and J dropped 12 bases, with 12 bases sitting between them. The chain is built from TRBV6-8 and TRBJ2-7; TRBD1 might be the D (6 bases). The sequence derives from a female donor at least 60 years old with stage I lung adenocarcinoma. Sequencing used normal lung tissue next to the tumor, obtained before any cancer treatment. CDR3 sequence (DNA): TGTGCCAGCAGTTACTCACAGGGTGGGATGTACTTC. This sequence encodes CASSYSQGGMYF.